Listed here are 4 T cell receptor beta chains from one sample, sequenced in a study of blood T cell repertoires in COVID-19. Using immunoSEQ multiplex PCR, the repertoire was profiled, and TCRdb retains in-frame clones only, with some absent. The sample has approximately 250,000 clones; over 75% are singletons. Sequencing used PBMCs or T cells enriched from blood (not recorded which). These receptors all come from a woman aged 50 to 60 with acute COVID-19.

V gene TRBV5-1 combines with J gene TRBJ2-7; D is possibly TRBD1 (6 bases). The ends were cut back, 2 bases at V and 3 bases at J, with 12 bases in the middle. Germline V lookup: CDR1 SGHRS, CDR2 YFSETQ. CDR3 size: 14 residues. This CDR3 is CASSFSQGYYEQYF. CDR3 in DNA: TGCGCCAGCAGCTTCTCCCAGGGGTACTACGAGCAGTACTTC.

This chain connects TRBV2 to TRBJ1-4; weak D call: TRBD1 (5 bases). Trimming pared 10 bases from V and 5 bases from J, leaving 14 bases between. This CDR3 has 13 residues. CDR1 is SNHLY, CDR2 FYNNEI, per germline. In nucleotides, the CDR3 is TGTGCCACCCAGACAGATTGGAATGAAAAACTGTTTTTT. It specifies CATQTDWNEKLFF.

The chain joins TRBV10-3 to TRBJ1-1; D is undetermined. V was shortened by 11 bases and J by 3 bases, with 16 bases between the two germline ends. The CDR3 is 13 amino acids. CDR1 and CDR2 (germline): ENHRY, SYGVKD. The CDR3: CACSGASYTEAFF. DNA for the CDR3: TGTGCCTGCTCGGGAGCGTCTTACACTGAAGCTTTCTTT.

The chain uses TRBV9 and TRBJ1-1; possible D gene TRBD1, 6 bases. In germline, CDR1 is SGDLS, CDR2 YYNGEE. V was trimmed by 5 bases and J by 0 bases, leaving 14 bases between them. The length of the CDR3 is 15 residues. CDR3: CASSPRQAMNTEAFF. The DNA for the CDR3 is TGTGCCAGCAGTCCAAGACAGGCGATGAACACTGAAGCTTTCTTT.